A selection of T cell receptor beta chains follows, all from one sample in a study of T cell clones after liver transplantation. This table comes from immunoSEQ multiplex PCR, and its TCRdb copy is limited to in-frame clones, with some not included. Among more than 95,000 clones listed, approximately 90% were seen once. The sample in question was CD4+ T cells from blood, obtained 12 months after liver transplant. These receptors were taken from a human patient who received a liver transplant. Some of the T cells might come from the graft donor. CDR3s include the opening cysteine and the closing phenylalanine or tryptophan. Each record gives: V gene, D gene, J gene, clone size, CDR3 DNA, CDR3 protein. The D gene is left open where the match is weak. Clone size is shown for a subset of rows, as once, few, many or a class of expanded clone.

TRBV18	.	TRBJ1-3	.	TGTGCCAGCTCACGCTCCACAGTTATCCAAGCTGGAAACACCATATATTTT	CASSRSTVIQAGNTIYF
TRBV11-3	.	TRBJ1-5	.	TGTGCCAGCAGCTTAGAGTCCTCGCAGCCCCAGCATTTT	CASSLESSQPQHF
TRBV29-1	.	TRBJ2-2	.	TGCAGCGTCCGCCCCGATGCTAAAGATTGGGAGCTGTTTTTT	CSVRPDAKDWELFF
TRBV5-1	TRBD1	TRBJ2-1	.	TGCGCCAGCAGCTCGCACCAGGGGGTACGGACGTACAATGAGCAGTTCTTC	CASSSHQGVRTYNEQFF
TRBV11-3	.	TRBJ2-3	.	TGTGCCAGCAGCTTACTCGACACGCAGTATTTT	CASSLLDTQYF
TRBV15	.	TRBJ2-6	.	TGTGCCACCAGCAGAGAAATAATCCAAAGCTCTGGGGCCAACGTCCTGACTTTC	CATSREIIQSSGANVLTF
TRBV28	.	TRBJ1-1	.	TGTGCCAGCAGTTTCAGCCAGAGGGACACTGAAGCTTTCTTT	CASSFSQRDTEAFF
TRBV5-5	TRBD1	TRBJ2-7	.	TGTGCCAGCAGCTTGAGGGACAGAGACTACGAGCAGTACTTC	CASSLRDRDYEQYF
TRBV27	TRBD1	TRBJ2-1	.	TGTGCCAGCAGTCAAATACCGATCGACAGGGGGTTATTCTTC	CASSQIPIDRGLFF
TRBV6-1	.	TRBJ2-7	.	TGTGCCAGCAGTGCTTCTAGCGAATTGGACGAGCAGTACTTC	CASSASSELDEQYF
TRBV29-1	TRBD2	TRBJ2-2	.	TGCAGCGTTGGTAGCCCGCTAACGGGAGGGCCTCGAGGGGAGCTGTTTTTT	CSVGSPLTGGPRGELFF
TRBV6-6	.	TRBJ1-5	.	TGTGCCACCACTTACTCGGTCTTGCAGCCCCAGCATTTT	CATTYSVLQPQHF
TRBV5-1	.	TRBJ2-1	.	TGCGCCAGCAGCTTGGACGAGCGGCATGAGCAGTTCTTC	CASSLDERHEQFF
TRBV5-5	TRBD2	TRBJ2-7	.	TGTGCCAGCAGTGGGGGGACTAGCGGGATCAACGAGCAGTACTTC	CASSGGTSGINEQYF
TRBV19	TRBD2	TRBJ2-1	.	TGTGCCAGTAGTATACCGGGACTAGTTGGCTATGAGCAGTTCTTC	CASSIPGLVGYEQFF
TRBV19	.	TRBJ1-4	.	TGTGCCAGTAGTACCGCAGGGAATGAAAAACTGTTTTTT	CASSTAGNEKLFF
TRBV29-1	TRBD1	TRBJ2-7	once	TGCAGCGTGGGCGGACAGGGGAGCTCCTACGAGCAGTACTTC	CSVGGQGSSYEQYF
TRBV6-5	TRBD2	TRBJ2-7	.	TGTGCCAGCACCGCCCGATCGGGACTAGACAACGAGCAGTACTTC	CASTARSGLDNEQYF